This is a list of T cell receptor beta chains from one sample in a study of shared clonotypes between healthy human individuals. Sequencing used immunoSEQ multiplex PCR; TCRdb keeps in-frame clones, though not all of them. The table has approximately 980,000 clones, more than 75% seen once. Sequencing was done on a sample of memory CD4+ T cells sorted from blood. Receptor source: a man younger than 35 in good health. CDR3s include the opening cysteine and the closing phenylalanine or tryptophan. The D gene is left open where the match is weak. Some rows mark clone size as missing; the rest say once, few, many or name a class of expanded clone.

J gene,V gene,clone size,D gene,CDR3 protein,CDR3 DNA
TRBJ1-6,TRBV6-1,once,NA,CASSGGMGQGARSPLHF,TGTGCCAGCAGTGGCGGGATGGGGCAGGGCGCCCGTTCACCCCTCCACTTT
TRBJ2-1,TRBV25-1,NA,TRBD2,CASSQAAGGLRVYNEQFF,TGTGCCAGCAGTCAGGCGGCGGGAGGTTTGAGGGTATACAATGAGCAGTTCTTC
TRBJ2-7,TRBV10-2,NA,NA,CASSDAPAGTYEQYF,TGCGCCAGCAGTGATGCCCCCGCAGGCACCTACGAGCAGTACTTC
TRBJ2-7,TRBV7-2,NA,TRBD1,CASSPGTGRSYEQYF,TGTGCCAGCAGCCCCGGGACAGGTCGCTCCTACGAGCAGTACTTC
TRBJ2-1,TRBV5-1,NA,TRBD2,CASSLATAGGIDEQFF,TGCGCCAGCAGCTTGGCCACAGCGGGAGGGATCGATGAGCAGTTCTTC
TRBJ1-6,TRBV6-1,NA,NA,CASSEVESRGNSPLHF,TGTGCCAGCAGTGAAGTGGAATCCCGGGGGAATTCACCCCTCCACTTT
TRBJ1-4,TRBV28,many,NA,CASRSAGTSHEKLFF,TGTGCCAGCAGGTCCGCCGGGACCTCACATGAAAAACTGTTTTTT
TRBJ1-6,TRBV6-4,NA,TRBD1,CASRGQTNSPLHF,TGTGCCAGCAGGGGACAGACAAATTCACCCCTCCACTTT
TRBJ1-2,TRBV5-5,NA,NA,CASSHRLVSDYGYTF,TGTGCCAGCAGCCATCGTCTCGTATCGGACTATGGCTACACCTTC
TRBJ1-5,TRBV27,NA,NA,CASSLGQTSSNQPQHF,TGTGCCAGCAGTTTAGGACAGACTAGTAGCAATCAGCCCCAGCATTTT
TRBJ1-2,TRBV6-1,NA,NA,CASSAPNIEYGYTF,TGTGCCAGCAGTGCTCCAAATATAGAGTATGGCTACACCTTC
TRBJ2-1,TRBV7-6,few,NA,CASSSLARKGNEQFF,TGTGCCAGCAGTTCATTAGCCAGAAAAGGAAATGAGCAGTTCTTC
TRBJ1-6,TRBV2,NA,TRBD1,CASKGWGQGYNSPLHF,TGTGCCAGCAAGGGGTGGGGACAGGGTTATAATTCACCCCTCCACTTT
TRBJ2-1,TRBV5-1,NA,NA,CASSLETGAYNEQFF,TGCGCCAGCAGCTTGGAGACAGGAGCATACAATGAGCAGTTCTTC
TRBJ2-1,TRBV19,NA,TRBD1,CASSIDLDRGPNEQFF,TGTGCCAGTAGTATAGATCTAGACAGGGGGCCAAATGAGCAGTTCTTC
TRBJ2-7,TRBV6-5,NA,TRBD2,CASSYGAGVYEQYF,TGTGCCAGCAGTTACGGGGCGGGAGTCTACGAGCAGTACTTC
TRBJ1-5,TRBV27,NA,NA,CASSLGYSNQPQHF,TGTGCCAGCAGTCTAGGGTATAGCAATCAGCCCCAGCATTTT
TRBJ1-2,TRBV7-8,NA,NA,CASSLVGLGDGYTF,TGTGCCAGCAGCTTAGTAGGATTAGGGGACGGCTACACCTTC
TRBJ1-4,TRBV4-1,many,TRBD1,CASSRGQGSNEKLFF,TGCGCCAGCAGCCGTGGACAGGGATCAAATGAAAAACTGTTTTTT
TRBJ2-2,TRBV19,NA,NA,CASSTAVNTGELFF,TGTGCCAGTAGTACCGCGGTGAACACCGGGGAGCTGTTTTTT
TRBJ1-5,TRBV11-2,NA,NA,CASSLGQFNQPQHF,TGTGCCAGCAGCCTCGGACAGTTCAATCAGCCCCAGCATTTT
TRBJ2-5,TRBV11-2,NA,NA,CASRPWESETQYF,TGTGCCAGCAGGCCTTGGGAATCAGAGACCCAGTACTTC
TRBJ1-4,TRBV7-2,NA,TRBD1,CASSPSGTANEKLFF,TGTGCCAGCAGCCCATCCGGGACAGCTAATGAAAAACTGTTTTTT
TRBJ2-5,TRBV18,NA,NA,CASSTGNRETQYF,TGTGCCAGCTCAACAGGGAACCGGGAGACCCAGTACTTC
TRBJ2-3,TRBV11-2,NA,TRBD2,CASSSPGLAGDTQYF,TGTGCCAGCAGCTCACCCGGACTAGCGGGGGATACGCAGTATTTT
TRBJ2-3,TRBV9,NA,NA,CASSASLTHTDTQYF,TGTGCCAGCAGCGCTTCGTTGACCCACACAGATACGCAGTATTTT
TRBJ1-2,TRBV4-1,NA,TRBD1,CASSQNDRDRGPYGYTF,TGCGCCAGCAGCCAAAACGACCGGGACAGGGGGCCCTATGGCTACACCTTC
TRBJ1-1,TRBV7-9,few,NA,CASSPMNTEAFF,TGTGCCAGCAGCCCCATGAACACTGAAGCTTTCTTT